Below, 10 T cell receptor beta chains from the same sample are listed, as sequenced in a study of a mutant IDH1 vaccine in newly diagnosed glioma. Clones were sequenced by immunoSEQ multiplex PCR, and TCRdb holds only the in-frame ones, with some missing. This sample has about 82,000 clones; almost 85% occur once, and the top ten carry approximately 2%. Time point: week 23, last vaccination. Every single dose of the vaccine, 300 ug of mutant IDH1 20-mer peptide, came with topical imiquimod. These receptors' antigens are unknown. Sequencing used PBMCs, obtained from a glioma patient whose treatment included an IDH1 peptide vaccine. All receptors derive from a man aged 30-40 years with glioma. Some clones in this sample may be carry-over from other donors' samples.

This clone has more than one count but fewer than ten. The rearrangement uses TRBV5-6 and TRBJ1-5, with D uncertain. The V end lost 1 base, the J end lost 9 bases, and 14 bases lay between the germline ends. CDR3 length: 14 residues. Germline CDR1 reads SGHDT; CDR2 reads YYEEEE. The CDR3 reads CASSLRHNLGPQHF. Here the CDR3 DNA reads TGTGCCAGCAGCTTGAGGCACAACCTCGGGCCCCAGCATTTT.

This clone was detected once. The V and J genes are TRBV30 and TRBJ2-4; the D is unclear. The CDR3 has 13 residues. The V end was cut by 2 bases, the J end by 9 bases, with 14 bases between. CDR1 and CDR2 (germline): GTSNPN, SVGIG (reference sequence). CDR3 DNA: TGTGCCTGGAGTCCGGAAGGGCTGGGCATTCAGTACTTC. This translates into CAWSPEGLGIQYF.

This chain joins TRBV7-9 and TRBJ1-1; D is uncertain. Germline V lookup: CDR1 SEHNR, CDR2 FQNEAQ (reference sequence). The CDR3 is 18 residues long. V was pared by 0 bases and J by 6 bases, with 23 bases between. The CDR3 DNA follows: TGTGCCAGCAGCTTAGCCAATTTGTACCTCCAACCAAACGCTGAAGCTTTCTTT. Its protein is CASSLANLYLQPNAEAFF.

V and J are TRBV27 and TRBJ2-7; a weak D match, TRBD2 (7 bases). V lost 2 bases and J 3 bases, leaving 14 bases between the germline ends. Germline V lookup: CDR1 MNHEY, CDR2 SMNVEV (reference sequence). CDR3 length: 15 residues. The CDR3 coding sequence is TGTGCCAGCAGTTTAGGGGGCGGGAGTCACTACGAGCAGTACTTC. Amino acid sequence: CASSLGGGSHYEQYF.

The chain recombines TRBV6-1 with TRBJ1-5; D gene unclear. Germline V gene lookup returns CDR1 MNHNS and CDR2 SASEGT. The V end lost 8 bases, the J end lost 7 bases, and 18 bases lay between the germline ends. This CDR3 region has 14 residues. CDR3 in amino acids: CASEFTIGGQPQHF. CDR3 nucleotides: TGTGCCAGCGAATTTACGATCGGCGGGCAGCCCCAGCATTTT.

The chain recombines TRBV5-4 with TRBJ2-7, with TRBD1 identical over 7 bases. The CDR3 is 14 residues long. V dropped 4 bases and J dropped 4; count of bases not matched to a gene: 8. Germline V gene lookup returns CDR1 SGHNT and CDR2 YYREEE (reference sequence). CDR3 in DNA: TGTGCCAGCAGCAAACTCGGGACAGCGTACGAGCAGTACTTC. Translation: CASSKLGTAYEQYF.

V and J are TRBV7-2 and TRBJ2-7; D perhaps matches TRBD1 (7 bases). The CDR3 has 14 residues. The germline CDR1 and CDR2 sequences are SGHTA and FQGNSA. With 7 bases removed from V and 4 bases from J, the gap between germline ends came to 17 bases. In DNA, the CDR3 is TGTGCCAGCACCCTGCAGCCAGGGGGGTACGAGCAGTACTTC. Protein: CASTLQPGGYEQYF.

CDR3 in DNA: TGTGCCAGCAGTTTTGACGGTTCAACTAATGAAAAACTGTTTTTT. This codes for CASSFDGSTNEKLFF. This sequence joins TRBV28 and TRBJ1-4; D not certain. Trimming removed 3 bases from V and 0 bases from J, with 8 bases in between. Germline CDR1 MDHEN, CDR2 SYDVKM. There are 15 residues in the CDR3.

The rearrangement links TRBV18 to TRBJ2-7; TRBD1 matches at 7 bases. This CDR3 has 13 residues. The trim removed 3 bases at V and 5 bases at J, leaving 4 bases unmatched. Per the germline V gene, CDR1 is KGHSH and CDR2 is LQKENI. The CDR3 loop reads CASSPDRAHEQYF. CDR3 in DNA: TGTGCCAGCTCACCCGACAGGGCCCACGAGCAGTACTTC. Using reference TRBV18 and TRBJ2-7 for the parts outside the CDR3, the full variable domain is NAGVMQNPRHLVRRRGQEARLRCSPMKGHSHVYWYRQLPEEGLKFMVYLQKENIIDESGMPKERFSAEFPKEGPSILRIQQVVRGDSAAYFCASSPDRAHEQYFGPGTRLTVT.

As DNA, the CDR3 is TGTGCCAGCAGCCCTCCGTTCCTCACAGCGCTGGGGTACCACTCTGGAAACACCATATATTTT. Its protein product is CASSPPFLTALGYHSGNTIYF. The chain uses TRBV27 and TRBJ1-3; no clear D. Germline V lookup: CDR1 MNHEY, CDR2 SMNVEV (reference sequence). This CDR3 is 21 amino acids long. V lost 6 bases and J 0 bases, leaving 30 bases between the germline ends.